These 18 T cell receptor beta chains were sequenced from one sample in a study of shared clonotypes between healthy human individuals. Naive CD8 cells comprised CD45RO-negative, CCR7-positively selected cells, excluding terminally differentiated effector memory CD45RA+ cells. Sequenced by immunoSEQ multiplex PCR; TCRdb stores in-frame clones only, minus some. This table has about 2.2 million clones, approximately 92% appearing once. The sequenced sample was naive CD8+ T cells from PBMCs. These receptors originate from a man aged 18 to 29 in good health. Some clones in this sample may be carry-over from other donors' samples.

The chain joins TRBV2 to TRBJ2-5; D is perhaps TRBD1 or TRBD2 (6 bases each). The CDR3 runs 17 residues. Looked up from germline, CDR1 is SNHLY and CDR2 is FYNNEI. Trimming took 2 bases from V and 4 from J, leaving 20 bases between them. CDR3 DNA sequence: TGTGCCAGCAGTGAATGGGGGGCGGAATTCCGGGGAGAGACCCAGTACTTC. Residues: CASSEWGAEFRGETQYF.

The chain recombines TRBV5-4 with TRBJ2-2; D is unclear. Germline-derived CDR1 and CDR2 are SGHNT and YYREEE (reference sequence). Trimming took 2 bases from V and 3 from J, leaving 11 bases between them. The CDR3 totals 15 residues. CDR3 protein: CASSFGRAHTGELFF. CDR3 sequence (DNA): TGTGCCAGCAGCTTTGGCAGAGCCCACACCGGGGAGCTGTTTTTT.

This clone was detected only once. The chain links TRBV29-1 to TRBJ2-1; no clear D gene. This CDR3 is 16 amino acids long. Germline V CDR1 and CDR2: SQVTM, ANQGSEA. V was clipped by 6 bases and J by 3 bases, with 21 bases between them. The CDR3 DNA reads as TGCAGCGTCTTAACAAAAACCGGGTCCTACTACAATGAGCAGTTCTTC. Translated: CSVLTKTGSYYNEQFF.

J is TRBJ2-1 and V is TRBV27; D possibly corresponds to TRBD2 (5 bases). From germline, CDR1 is MNHEY and CDR2 SMNVEV (reference sequence). V lost 0 bases and J lost 0, with 12 bases in between. The CDR3 runs 17 residues. Here the CDR3 reads CASSLSKGGFSYNEQFF. In DNA form, the CDR3 reads TGTGCCAGCAGTTTATCGAAGGGCGGGTTCTCCTACAATGAGCAGTTCTTC.

V is TRBV4-3 and J is TRBJ1-1; D not resolved. This CDR3 region has 13 residues. Trimming removed 0 bases from V and 1 base from J, with 3 bases in between. CDR1 is LGHNA, CDR2 YSLEER, per germline. The CDR3 nucleotides read TGCGCCAGCAGCCAAGAAACGAACACTGAAGCTTTCTTT. Translation: CASSQETNTEAFF.

About this clone itself: This sample includes further DNA sequences coding for the same CDR3. CDR3 nucleotide sequence: TGCGCCAGCAGCTTGCAGGGGGCTGAAGCTTTCTTT. It is translated as CASSLQGAEAFF. The chain combines TRBV5-1 with TRBJ1-1; 7 bases match TRBD1. Germline lookup yields CDR1 SGHRS and CDR2 YFSETQ. The CDR3 is made up of 12 amino acids. Unmatched junction bases numbered 0, after V lost 1 base and J lost 6 bases.

In this sample, this clone turned up once. This chain joins TRBV28 and TRBJ2-6; D gene ambiguous. CDR1 is MDHEN and CDR2 is SYDVKM in the germline V gene. The ends were cut back, 2 bases at V and 0 bases at J, with 8 bases in the middle. The CDR3 has 16 residues. DNA for the CDR3: TGTGCCAGCAGTTTAGGGTTTAGCTCTGGGGCCAACGTCCTGACTTTC. Encoded protein: CASSLGFSSGANVLTF. The full variable domain, completed using reference TRBV28 and TRBJ2-6, is DVKVTQSSRYLVKRTGEKVFLECVQDMDHENMFWYRQDPGLGLRLIYFSYDVKMKEKGDIPEGYSVSREKKERFSLILESASTNQTSMYLCASSLGFSSGANVLTFGAGSRLTVL.

CDR3 sequence (DNA): TGTGCCAGCAGCCCAATAGCGGCCAATGAGCAGTTCTTC. Amino acids: CASSPIAANEQFF. This sequence joins TRBV7-2 and TRBJ2-1, with D tentatively TRBD2 (6 bases). In germline, CDR1 is SGHTA, CDR2 FQGNSA. The CDR3 length is 13 residues. With 5 bases removed from V and 6 bases from J, the gap between germline ends came to 11 bases. The variable domain in full, completed from reference TRBV7-2 and TRBJ2-1, reads GAGVSQSPSNKVTEKGKDVELRCDPISGHTALYWYRQSLGQGLEFLIYFQGNSAPDKSGLPSDRFSAERTGGSVSTLTIQRTQQEDSAVYLCASSPIAANEQFFGPGTRLTVL.

About this clone: This sample includes further DNA sequences coding for the same CDR3. Written as DNA, the CDR3 is TGTGCCAGCAGCCTCGTGGGGAATGAGCAGTTCTTC. Translation gives CASSLVGNEQFF. The rearrangement uses TRBV7-3 and TRBJ2-1; D remains unclear. In germline, CDR1 is SGHTA, CDR2 FQGTGA. V was clipped by 5 bases and J by 7 bases, with 9 bases between them. The CDR3 has 12 amino acids. The entire variable domain, with the rest obtained from reference TRBV7-3 and TRBJ2-1, is as follows: GAGVSQTPSNKVTEKGKYVELRCDPISGHTALYWYRQSLGQGPEFLIYFQGTGAADDSGLPNDRFFAVRPEGSVSTLKIQRTERGDSAVYLCASSLVGNEQFFGPGTRLTVL.

V gene TRBV14 combines with J gene TRBJ2-2; no firm D call. The CDR3 length is 15 residues. V lost 3 bases, J lost 5 bases, and 13 bases lay in between. Germline-derived CDR1 and CDR2 are SGHDN and FVKESK. The CDR3 DNA follows: TGTGCCAGCAGCCAGGAGAATTCATGGACCGGGGAGCTGTTTTTT. Translation gives CASSQENSWTGELFF.

This chain uses TRBV11-2 with TRBJ2-3; D gene unclear. The ends were cut back, 5 bases at V and 10 bases at J, with 13 bases in the middle. The CDR3 sequence is 12 residues long. Germline CDR1 reads SGHAT; CDR2 reads FQNNGV. This CDR3 is CASSPQTPSQYF. Here the CDR3 DNA reads TGTGCCAGCAGCCCCCAGACCCCGTCGCAGTATTTT.

This rearrangement joins TRBV5-1 to TRBJ1-4; D unclear. Germline V gene lookup returns CDR1 SGHRS and CDR2 YFSETQ. The CDR3 covers 15 residues. The ends were cut back, 6 bases at V and 6 bases at J, with 18 bases in the middle. The CDR3 region has the DNA TGCGCCAGCATAGGATCGTCCTCCGTTGATGAAAAACTGTTTTTT. Residues: CASIGSSSVDEKLFF.

In this sample, this clone turned up once. This rearrangement joins TRBV28 to TRBJ2-7, with 9 bases identical to TRBD1. Germline trimming cut 2 bases from V and 1 base from J; bases unmatched to any gene: 6. In germline, CDR1 is MDHEN, CDR2 SYDVKM. CDR3 length equals 16 residues. In DNA form, the CDR3 reads TGTGCCAGCAGTTTACGGACAGGGACAGGGTCCTACGAGCAGTACTTC. The encoded protein is CASSLRTGTGSYEQYF.

The chain recombines TRBV7-2 with TRBJ1-1; no clear D. Germline V lookup: CDR1 SGHTA, CDR2 FQGNSA. The CDR3 runs to 14 residues. V lost 3 bases and J lost 1, with 9 bases in between. CDR3 amino acids: CASSFKTPNTEAFF. CDR3 nucleotide sequence: TGTGCCAGCAGCTTTAAGACACCGAACACTGAAGCTTTCTTT.

This rearrangement joins TRBV11-2 to TRBJ2-7, with TRBD1 as a possible D gene (6 bases). V was pared by 5 bases and J by 0 bases, with 17 bases between. Germline V CDR1 and CDR2: SGHAT, FQNNGV. This CDR3 is 16 amino acids long. The CDR3 region has the DNA TGTGCCAGCAGCCTCTATCCAGGGGAGAGCTCCTACGAGCAGTACTTC. Its protein is CASSLYPGESSYEQYF.

V gene TRBV27 combines with J gene TRBJ2-7; the match to TRBD2 covers 11 bases. Losses at the gene ends were 6 bases for V and 2 bases for J; bases not matched to a gene: 21. The CDR3 is 20 residues long. Germline V gene lookup returns CDR1 MNHEY and CDR2 SMNVEV (reference sequence). The CDR3 sequence: CASSHFPSLAGVGQTYEQYF. Here the CDR3 DNA reads TGTGCCAGCAGCCACTTCCCCTCACTAGCGGGAGTGGGGCAAACCTACGAGCAGTACTTC.

The V call is TRBV5-4, the J call TRBJ2-7; 14 bases are a match to TRBD2. CDR1 is SGHNT, CDR2 YYREEE, per germline (reference sequence). The CDR3 is 16 residues long. Trimming cost V 4 bases and J 0 bases; bases outside gene matches: 3. As DNA, the CDR3 is TGTGCCAGCAGCCCTGGGACTAGCGGGAGCTCCTACGAGCAGTACTTC. Translated: CASSPGTSGSSYEQYF. Complete variable domain (other parts from reference TRBV5-4 and TRBJ2-7): ETGVTQSPTHLIKTRGQQVTLRCSSQSGHNTVSWYQQALGQGPQFIFQYYREEENGRGNFPPRFSGLQFPNYSSELNVNALELDDSALYLCASSPGTSGSSYEQYFGPGTRLTVT.

Turning to this clone: The sample contains more than one DNA sequence encoding this CDR3. The chain carries TRBV19 and TRBJ2-1; D is ambiguous. This CDR3 region has 15 residues. CDR1 and CDR2 (germline): LNHDA, SQIVND (reference sequence). V lost 5 bases and J lost 0, with 11 bases in between. The DNA for the CDR3 is TGTGCCAGTAGTCCGGCTCCGGGCTCCTACAATGAGCAGTTCTTC. This encodes CASSPAPGSYNEQFF.